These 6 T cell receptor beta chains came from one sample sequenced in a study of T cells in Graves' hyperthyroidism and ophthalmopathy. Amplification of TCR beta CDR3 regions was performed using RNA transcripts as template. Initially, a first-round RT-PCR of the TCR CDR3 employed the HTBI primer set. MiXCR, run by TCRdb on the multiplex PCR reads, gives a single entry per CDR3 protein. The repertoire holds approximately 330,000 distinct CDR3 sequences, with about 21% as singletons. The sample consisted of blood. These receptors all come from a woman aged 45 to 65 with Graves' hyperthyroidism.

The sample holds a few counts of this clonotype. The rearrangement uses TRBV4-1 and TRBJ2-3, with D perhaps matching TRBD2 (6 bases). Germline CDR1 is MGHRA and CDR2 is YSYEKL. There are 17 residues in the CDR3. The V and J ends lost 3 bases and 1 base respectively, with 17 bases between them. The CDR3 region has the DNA TGCGCCAGCAGCCAGCCAAGACTACGGGAGCGCACAGATACGCAGTATTTT. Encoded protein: CASSQPRLRERTDTQYF.

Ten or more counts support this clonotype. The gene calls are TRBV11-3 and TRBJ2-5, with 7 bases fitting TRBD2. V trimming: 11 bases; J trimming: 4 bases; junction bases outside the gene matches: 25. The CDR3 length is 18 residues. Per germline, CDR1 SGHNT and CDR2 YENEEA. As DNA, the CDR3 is TGTGCCTTCCTTCGCAGGGATGGGGGGGAGAGGGATGTAGAGACCCAGTACTTC. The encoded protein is CAFLRRDGGERDVETQYF.

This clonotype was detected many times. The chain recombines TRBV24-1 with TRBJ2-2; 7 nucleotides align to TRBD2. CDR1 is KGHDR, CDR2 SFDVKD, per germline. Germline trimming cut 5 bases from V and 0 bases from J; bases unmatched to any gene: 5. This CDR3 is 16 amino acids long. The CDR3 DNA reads TGTGCCACCAGTGTAGCGGGTGGCGCGAACACCGGGGAGCTGTTTTTT. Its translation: CATSVAGGANTGELFF.

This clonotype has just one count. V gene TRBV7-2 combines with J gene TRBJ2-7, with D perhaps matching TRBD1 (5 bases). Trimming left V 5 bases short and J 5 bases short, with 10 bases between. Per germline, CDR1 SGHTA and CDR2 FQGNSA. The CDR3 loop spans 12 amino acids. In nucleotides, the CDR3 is TGTGCCAGCAGCGCTCAGGGCGACGAGCAGTACTTC. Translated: CASSAQGDEQYF.

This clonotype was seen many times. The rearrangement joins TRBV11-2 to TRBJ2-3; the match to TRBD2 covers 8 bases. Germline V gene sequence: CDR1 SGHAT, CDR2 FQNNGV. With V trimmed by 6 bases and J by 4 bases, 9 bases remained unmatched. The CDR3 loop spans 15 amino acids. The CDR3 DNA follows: TGTGCCAGCAGGCCAATAGCGGGGAGAGCAGATACGCAGTATTTT. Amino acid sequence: CASRPIAGRADTQYF.

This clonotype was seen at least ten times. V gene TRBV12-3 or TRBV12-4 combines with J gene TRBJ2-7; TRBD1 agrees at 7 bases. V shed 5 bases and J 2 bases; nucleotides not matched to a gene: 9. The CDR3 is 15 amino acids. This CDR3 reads CASSPQYRGTYEQYF. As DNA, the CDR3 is TGTGCCAGCAGTCCTCAGTACAGGGGAACCTACGAGCAGTACTTC.